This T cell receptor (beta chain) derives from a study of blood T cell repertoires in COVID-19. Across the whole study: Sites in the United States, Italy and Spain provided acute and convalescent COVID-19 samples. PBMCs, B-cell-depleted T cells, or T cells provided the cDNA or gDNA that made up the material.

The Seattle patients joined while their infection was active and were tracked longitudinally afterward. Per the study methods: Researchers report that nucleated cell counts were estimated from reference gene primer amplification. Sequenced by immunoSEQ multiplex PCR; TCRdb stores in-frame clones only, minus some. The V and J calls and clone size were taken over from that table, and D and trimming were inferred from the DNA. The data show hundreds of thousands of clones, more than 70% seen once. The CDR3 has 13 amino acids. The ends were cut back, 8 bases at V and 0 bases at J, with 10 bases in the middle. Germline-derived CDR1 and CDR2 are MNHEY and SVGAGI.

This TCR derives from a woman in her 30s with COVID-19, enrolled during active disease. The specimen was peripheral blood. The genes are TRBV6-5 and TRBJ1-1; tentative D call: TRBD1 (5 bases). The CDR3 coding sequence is TGTGCCAGCTTAGGACACCTGAACACTGAAGCTTTCTTT. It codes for CASLGHLNTEAFF.